Listed below are T cell receptor beta chains from one sample, sequenced in a study of blood T cell repertoires in COVID-19. Profiled with immunoSEQ multiplex PCR; TCRdb holds only in-frame clones, not every one. The sample contains approximately 71,000 clones, 70% to 90% of which appear only once. Sequencing was performed on peripheral blood. Receptor source: a man aged 45 to 65 with acute or convalescent COVID-19. Each CDR3 is given with its conserved first and last residue.

V	length	J	CDR3
TRBV5-1	15	TRBJ2-7	CASSLAGGASDEQYF
TRBV9	15	TRBJ2-5	CASTKGALSQETQYF
TRBV6-5	10	TRBJ1-3	CASGANTIYF
TRBV13	14	TRBJ2-1	CASNRLAGSPEQFF
TRBV6-5	13	TRBJ2-7	CATQLADAYEQYF
TRBV7-6	13	TRBJ1-1	CASSAAQGTEAFF
TRBV4-1	15	TRBJ2-5	CASRLRQASSETQYF
TRBV12-3/TRBV12-4	13	TRBJ1-5	CASTLGTSQPQHF
TRBV28	15	TRBJ2-5	CASSGTSGREETQYF
TRBV19	15	TRBJ2-2	CASALLGQLTGELFF
TRBV10-3	14	TRBJ2-7	CAISMGGETYEQYF
TRBV25-1	15	TRBJ1-1	CASSDLRAPNTEAFF
TRBV4-1	16	TRBJ2-7	CASSLEGGVSSYEQYF
TRBV5-5	16	TRBJ1-4	CASSLARGTGNGKLFF
TRBV3-1/TRBV3-2	14	TRBJ1-2	CASTQQGYVYGYTF
TRBV14	14	TRBJ1-6	CASSRTGDNSPLHF
TRBV28	12	TRBJ2-1	CASSPESNEQFF
TRBV19	15	TRBJ2-3	CASSMVAGRSDTQYF
TRBV5-8	17	TRBJ2-5	CASSWGLAGGLQETQYF
TRBV12-3/TRBV12-4	12	TRBJ1-2	CASSRGQSGYTF
TRBV29-1	15	TRBJ1-2	CSVEDQQNKNYGYTF
TRBV23-1	16	TRBJ1-2	CASSQGDRDGLHGYTF
TRBV5-1	17	TRBJ1-6	CASSLSLGATGNSPLHF
TRBV6-1	16	TRBJ1-6	CASREQASSYNSPLHF
TRBV12-5	17	TRBJ1-5	CASGLLEQGWGNQPQHF
TRBV10-1	14	TRBJ2-2	CASRGRGDTGELFF
TRBV2	15	TRBJ1-6	CASSLGGAPGSPLHF
TRBV7-3	15	TRBJ2-4	CASSSQGGAKNIQYF
TRBV19	14	TRBJ2-3	CASSMGTGTDTQYF
TRBV7-6	12	TRBJ1-4	CASRQLSEKLFF
TRBV6-1	12	TRBJ1-1	CASSETSTEAFF
TRBV9	16	TRBJ2-3	CASSVAGLIPTDTQYF
TRBV28	12	TRBJ1-2	CASSFAGGGYTF
TRBV15	15	TRBJ2-3	CATSSYGLSTDTQYF
TRBV18	15	TRBJ1-1	CASSPPAGGFTEAFF
TRBV7-2	15	TRBJ2-5	CASSFRDRSQETQYF
TRBV9	15	TRBJ1-5	CASSAGGSINQPQHF
TRBV6-5	14	TRBJ2-5	CASSLQGKQETQYF
TRBV19	16	TRBJ2-7	CASSILAGGHSYEQYF
TRBV14	13	TRBJ2-7	CASSQIHSYEQYF
TRBV19	14	TRBJ1-5	CASSIKTGGQPQHF
TRBV19	15	TRBJ2-3	CASRRTSASPDTQYF
TRBV20-1	14	TRBJ1-5	CSASEQGQRQPQHF
TRBV19	14	TRBJ2-1	CASSMVAGGPEQFF
TRBV7-6	15	TRBJ2-1	CASRAGLLPGNEQFF
TRBV7-6	17	TRBJ2-5	CASSLAGGTSLGETQYF
TRBV5-1	12	TRBJ2-3	CASKGALDTQYF
TRBV7-8	18	TRBJ2-1	CASSLIVVRGSSYNEQFF
TRBV28	12	TRBJ1-5	CASSGGSGPQHF
TRBV10-1	15	TRBJ1-1	CASRKIKEFRTEAFF
TRBV6-5	14	TRBJ2-3	CASSFSPYTDTQYF
TRBV28	13	TRBJ2-2	CASTRWNTGELFF
TRBV10-3	16	TRBJ1-5	CAISKSLGQENQPQHF
TRBV7-8	16	TRBJ2-1	CASIFQGKSSYNEQFF